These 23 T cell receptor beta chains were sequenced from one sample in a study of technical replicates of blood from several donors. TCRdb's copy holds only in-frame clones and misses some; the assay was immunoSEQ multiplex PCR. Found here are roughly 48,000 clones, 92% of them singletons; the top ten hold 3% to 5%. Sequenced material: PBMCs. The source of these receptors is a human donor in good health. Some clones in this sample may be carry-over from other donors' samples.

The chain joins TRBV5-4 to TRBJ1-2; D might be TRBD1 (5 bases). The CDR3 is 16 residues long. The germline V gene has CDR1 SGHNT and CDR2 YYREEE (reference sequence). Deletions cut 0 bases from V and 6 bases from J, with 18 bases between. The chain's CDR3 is CASSLGGRVSNDGYTF. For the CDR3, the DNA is TGTGCCAGCAGCTTGGGAGGCAGGGTCTCCAACGATGGCTACACCTTC.

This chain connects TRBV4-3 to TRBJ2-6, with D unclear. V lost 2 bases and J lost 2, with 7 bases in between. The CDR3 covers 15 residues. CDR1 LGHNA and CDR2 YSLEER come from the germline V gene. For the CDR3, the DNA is TGCGCCAGCAGCCAACAGGTCACTGGGGCCAACGTCCTGACTTTC. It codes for CASSQQVTGANVLTF.

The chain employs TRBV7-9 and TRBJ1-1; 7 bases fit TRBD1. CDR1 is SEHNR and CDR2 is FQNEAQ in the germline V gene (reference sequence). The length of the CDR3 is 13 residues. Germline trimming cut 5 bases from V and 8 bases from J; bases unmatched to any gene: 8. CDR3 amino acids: CASSTWRDREAFF. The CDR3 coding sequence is TGTGCCAGCAGCACCTGGCGGGACAGAGAAGCTTTCTTT. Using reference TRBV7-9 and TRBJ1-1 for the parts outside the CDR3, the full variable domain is DTGVSQNPRHKITKRGQNVTFRCDPISEHNRLYWYRQTLGQGPEFLTYFQNEAQLEKSRLLSDRFSAERPKGSFSTLEIQRTEQGDSAMYLCASSTWRDREAFFGQGTRLTVV.

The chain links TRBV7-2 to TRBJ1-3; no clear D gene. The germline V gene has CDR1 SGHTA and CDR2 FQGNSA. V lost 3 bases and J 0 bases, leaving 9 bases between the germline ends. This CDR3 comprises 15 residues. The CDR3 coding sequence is TGTGCCAGCAGCTTTGTACGCGGCTCTGGAAACACCATATATTTT. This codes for CASSFVRGSGNTIYF.

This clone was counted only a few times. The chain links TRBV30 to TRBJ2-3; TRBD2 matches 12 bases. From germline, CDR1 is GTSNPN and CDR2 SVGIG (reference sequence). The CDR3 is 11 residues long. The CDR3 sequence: CAGLAGDTQYF. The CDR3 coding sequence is TGTGCGGGACTAGCGGGAGATACGCAGTATTTT.

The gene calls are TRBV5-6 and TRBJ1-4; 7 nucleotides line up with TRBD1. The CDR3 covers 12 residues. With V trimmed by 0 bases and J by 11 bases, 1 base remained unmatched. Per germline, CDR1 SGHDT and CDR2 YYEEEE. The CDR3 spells CASSLGQGKLFF. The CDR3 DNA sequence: TGTGCCAGCAGCTTGGGACAGGGCAAACTGTTTTTT.

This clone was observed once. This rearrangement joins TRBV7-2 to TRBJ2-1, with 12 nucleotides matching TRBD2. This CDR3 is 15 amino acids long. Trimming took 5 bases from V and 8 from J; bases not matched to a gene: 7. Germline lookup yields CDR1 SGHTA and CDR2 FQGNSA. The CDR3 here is CASSQTSGRRDEQFF. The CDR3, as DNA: TGTGCCAGCAGCCAAACTAGCGGGAGGAGAGATGAGCAGTTCTTC.

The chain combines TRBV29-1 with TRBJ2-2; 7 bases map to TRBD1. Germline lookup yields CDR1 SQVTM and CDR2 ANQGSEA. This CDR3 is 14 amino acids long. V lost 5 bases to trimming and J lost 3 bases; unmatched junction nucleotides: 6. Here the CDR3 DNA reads TGCAGCGTTCGACAGGGTCAGGACACCGGGGAGCTGTTTTTT. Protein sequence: CSVRQGQDTGELFF.

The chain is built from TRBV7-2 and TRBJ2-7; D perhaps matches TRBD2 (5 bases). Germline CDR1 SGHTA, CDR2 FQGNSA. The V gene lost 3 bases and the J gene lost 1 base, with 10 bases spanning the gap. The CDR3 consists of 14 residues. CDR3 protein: CASSFDGMSYEQYF. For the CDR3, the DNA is TGTGCCAGCAGCTTTGACGGGATGTCCTACGAGCAGTACTTC.

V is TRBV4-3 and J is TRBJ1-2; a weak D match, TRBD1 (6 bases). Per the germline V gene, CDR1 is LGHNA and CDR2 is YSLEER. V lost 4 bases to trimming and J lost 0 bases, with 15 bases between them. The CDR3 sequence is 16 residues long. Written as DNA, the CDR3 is TGCGCCAGCAGCCTCGCCCTGGGGACACCTAACTATGGCTACACCTTC. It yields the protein CASSLALGTPNYGYTF.

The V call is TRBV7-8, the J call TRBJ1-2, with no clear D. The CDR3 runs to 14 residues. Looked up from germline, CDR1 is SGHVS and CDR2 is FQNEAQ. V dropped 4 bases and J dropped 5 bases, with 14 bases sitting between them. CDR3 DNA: TGTGCCAGCAGCTCAAGCGGGTCCGGTTATGGCTACACCTTC. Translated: CASSSSGSGYGYTF.

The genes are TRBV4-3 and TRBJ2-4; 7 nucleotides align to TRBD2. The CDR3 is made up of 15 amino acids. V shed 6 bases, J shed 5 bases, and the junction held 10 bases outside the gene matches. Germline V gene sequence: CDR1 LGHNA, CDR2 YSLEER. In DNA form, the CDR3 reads TGCGCCAGCAGTCCGGGGGGTGGAGGGGAAAACATTCAGTACTTC. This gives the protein CASSPGGGGENIQYF.

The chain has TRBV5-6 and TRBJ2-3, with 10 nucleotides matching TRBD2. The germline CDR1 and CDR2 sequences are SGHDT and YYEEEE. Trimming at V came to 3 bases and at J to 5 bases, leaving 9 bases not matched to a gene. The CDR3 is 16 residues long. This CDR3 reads CASSYLSGGGRDTQYF. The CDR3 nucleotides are TGTGCCAGCAGCTACCTGAGCGGGGGGGGCCGAGATACGCAGTATTTT.

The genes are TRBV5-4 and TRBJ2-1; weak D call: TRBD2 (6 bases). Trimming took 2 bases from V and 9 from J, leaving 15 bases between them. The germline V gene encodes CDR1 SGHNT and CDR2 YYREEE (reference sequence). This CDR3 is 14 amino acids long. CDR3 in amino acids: CASSLAQLGGEQFF. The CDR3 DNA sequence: TGTGCCAGCAGCTTAGCCCAATTGGGGGGTGAGCAGTTCTTC.

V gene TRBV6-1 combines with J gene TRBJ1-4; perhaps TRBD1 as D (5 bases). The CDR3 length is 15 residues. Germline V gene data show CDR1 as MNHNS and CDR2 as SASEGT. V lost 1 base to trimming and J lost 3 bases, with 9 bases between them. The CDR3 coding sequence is TGTGCCAGCAGTGAAGAGGTGGGGCCTAATGAAAAACTGTTTTTT. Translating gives CASSEEVGPNEKLFF.

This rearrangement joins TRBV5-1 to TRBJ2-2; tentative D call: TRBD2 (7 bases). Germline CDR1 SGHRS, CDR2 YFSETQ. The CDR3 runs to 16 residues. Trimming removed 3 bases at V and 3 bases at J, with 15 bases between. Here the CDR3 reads CASSSGRGAYTGELFF. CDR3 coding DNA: TGCGCCAGCAGCTCGGGCCGGGGGGCTTACACCGGGGAGCTGTTTTTT.

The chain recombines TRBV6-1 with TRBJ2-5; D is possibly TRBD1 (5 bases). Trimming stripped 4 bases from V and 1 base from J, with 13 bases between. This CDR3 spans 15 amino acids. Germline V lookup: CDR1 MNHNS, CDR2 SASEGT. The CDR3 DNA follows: TGTGCCAGCAGTGTTGCAGGGAACTTCCAAGAGACCCAGTACTTC. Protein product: CASSVAGNFQETQYF.

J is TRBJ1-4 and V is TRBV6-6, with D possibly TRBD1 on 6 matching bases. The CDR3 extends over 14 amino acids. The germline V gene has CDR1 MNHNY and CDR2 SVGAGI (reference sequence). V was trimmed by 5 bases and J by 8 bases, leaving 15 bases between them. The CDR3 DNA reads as TGTGCCAGCAGTCCTCGACGGGGGGCAGAAAAACTGTTTTTT. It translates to CASSPRRGAEKLFF.

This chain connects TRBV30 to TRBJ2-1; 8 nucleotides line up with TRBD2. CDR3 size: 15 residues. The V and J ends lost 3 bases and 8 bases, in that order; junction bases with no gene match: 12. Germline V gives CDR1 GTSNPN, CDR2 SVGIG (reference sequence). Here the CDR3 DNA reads TGTGCCTGGAGGAGGGGACTAGTCGCAGACTATGAGCAGTTCTTC. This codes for CAWRRGLVADYEQFF.

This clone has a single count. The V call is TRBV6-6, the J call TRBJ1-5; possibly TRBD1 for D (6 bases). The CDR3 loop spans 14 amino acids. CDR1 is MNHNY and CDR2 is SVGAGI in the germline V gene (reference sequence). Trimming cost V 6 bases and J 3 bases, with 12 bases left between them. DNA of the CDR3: TGTGCCAGCAGCCTCGGACAGATCAATCAGCCCCAGCATTTT. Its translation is CASSLGQINQPQHF.

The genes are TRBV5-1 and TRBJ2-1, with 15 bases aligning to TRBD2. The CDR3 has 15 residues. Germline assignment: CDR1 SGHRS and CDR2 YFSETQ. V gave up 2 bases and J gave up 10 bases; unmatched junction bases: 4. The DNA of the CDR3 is TGCGCCAGCAGCTTCGGGACTAGCGGGGGGTCAGAGCAGTTCTTC. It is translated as CASSFGTSGGSEQFF.

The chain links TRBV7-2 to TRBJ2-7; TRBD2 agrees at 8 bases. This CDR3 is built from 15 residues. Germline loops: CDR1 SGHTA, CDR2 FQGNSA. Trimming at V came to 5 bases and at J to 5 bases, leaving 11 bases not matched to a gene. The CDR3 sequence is CASSKTGGPMNEQYF. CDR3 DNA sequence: TGTGCCAGCAGCAAGACGGGGGGGCCGATGAACGAGCAGTACTTC.

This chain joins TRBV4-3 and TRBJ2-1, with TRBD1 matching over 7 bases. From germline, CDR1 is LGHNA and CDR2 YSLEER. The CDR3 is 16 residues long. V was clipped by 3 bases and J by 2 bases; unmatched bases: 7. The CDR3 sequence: CASSHNLRGPYNEQFF. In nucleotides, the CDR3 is TGCGCCAGCAGCCACAATTTGAGGGGGCCCTACAATGAGCAGTTCTTC.